Listed below are T cell receptor beta chains from one sample, sequenced in a study of OX40 agonist ivuxolimab in advanced cancers. TCRdb's copy holds only in-frame clones and misses some; the assay was immunoSEQ multiplex PCR. The sample holds roughly 100,000 clones, 92% seen once. The sample here was CD4+ or CD8+ T cells sorted from blood, taken in a trial of the OX40 agonist ivuxolimab. The receptors were sampled from an adult with an advanced solid tumor such as melanoma, head and neck, liver or kidney cancer. CDR3s include the opening cysteine and the closing phenylalanine or tryptophan. Fields, in order: V gene, D gene, clone size, J gene, CDR3 protein, CDR3 DNA. A D gene is named only where the DNA matches it firmly. Clone sizes are given selectively: once, few, many, or a class where the clone is expanded.

>TRBV19|TRBD1|-|TRBJ2-7
CASSMTLETTGGSIYEQYF
TGTGCCAGTAGTATGACCCTGGAGACGACAGGGGGCTCCATTTACGAGCAGTACTTC
>TRBV4-1|-|-|TRBJ2-7
CASSQEYQSYEQYF
TGCGCCAGCAGCCAAGAGTACCAATCCTACGAGCAGTACTTC
>TRBV27|TRBD1|-|TRBJ2-7
CATALDRGNYEQYF
TGTGCCACGGCCTTAGACAGGGGAAACTACGAGCAGTACTTC
>TRBV27|-|-|TRBJ1-1
CASRTLSSAGEAFF
TGTGCCAGCAGAACCTTGTCCTCGGCGGGTGAAGCTTTCTTT
>TRBV7-2|TRBD2|-|TRBJ2-2
CASSLVSGGAFTGELFF
TGTGCCAGCAGCTTAGTAAGCGGGGGGGCCTTTACCGGGGAGCTGTTTTTT
>TRBV21-1|-|-|TRBJ2-7
CASDEKSEQYF
TGTGCCAGCGACGAGAAGTCCGAGCAGTACTTC
>TRBV19|TRBD2|once|TRBJ2-1
CASDSGMSQGQFF
TGTGCCAGCGATAGCGGGATGAGTCAGGGGCAGTTCTTC
>TRBV9|-|-|TRBJ1-1
CASSRGGPNTEAFF
TGTGCCAGCAGCCGTGGGGGTCCGAACACTGAAGCTTTCTTT
>TRBV27|-|once|TRBJ2-1
CASSSLGGANEQFF
TGTGCCAGCAGTTCCCTAGGGGGGGCAAATGAGCAGTTCTTC
>TRBV6-5|TRBD1|-|TRBJ1-3
CASSQGTDSRNTIYF
TGTGCCAGCAGCCAGGGGACAGACTCCCGAAACACCATATATTTT
>TRBV27|-|-|TRBJ2-7
CASSLFGPRQIQYF
TGTGCCAGCAGTTTATTCGGGCCACGACAGATCCAGTACTTC
>TRBV2|TRBD1|once|TRBJ2-1
CASTFDRGLGNEQFF
TGTGCCAGCACTTTTGACAGGGGGCTTGGTAATGAGCAGTTCTTC
>TRBV19|-|-|TRBJ1-2
CASSTGHYGYTF
TGTGCCAGTAGTACGGGACACTATGGCTACACCTTC
>TRBV7-9|-|-|TRBJ1-1
CASSSTRSGVTEAFF
TGTGCCAGCAGCTCCACCCGCTCGGGGGTAACTGAAGCTTTCTTT
>TRBV11-2|-|once|TRBJ2-7
CASSLGYYEQYF
TGTGCCAGCAGCTTAGGTTACTACGAGCAGTACTTC
>TRBV9|-|-|TRBJ2-1
CASSGLHGGHYNEQFF
TGTGCCAGCAGCGGACTCCACGGGGGACACTACAATGAGCAGTTCTTC
>TRBV14|TRBD1|few|TRBJ1-5
CASSPGGSQPQHF
TGTGCCAGCAGCCCAGGGGGCTCTCAGCCCCAGCATTTT
>TRBV5-5|-|-|TRBJ2-1
CASSSDPDYYNEQFF
TGTGCCAGCAGCTCAGACCCGGACTACTACAATGAGCAGTTCTTC
>TRBV19|-|-|TRBJ1-1
CASSTGPSKGFMNTEAFF
TGTGCCAGTAGTACGGGACCGAGCAAGGGGTTCATGAACACTGAAGCTTTCTTT
>TRBV7-6|-|-|TRBJ1-1
CASSLSLPTPLEAFF
TGTGCCAGCAGCTTATCGCTCCCGACTCCCCTGGAAGCTTTCTTT
>TRBV4-1|-|-|TRBJ1-5
CASSQVGDQPQHF
TGCGCCAGCAGCCAAGTCGGGGATCAGCCCCAGCATTTT
>TRBV27|-|-|TRBJ1-1
CASSLYVQTEAFF
TGTGCCAGCAGTTTATACGTCCAGACTGAAGCTTTCTTT
>TRBV19|TRBD1|-|TRBJ2-5
CASSPGTEIFQETQYF
TGTGCCAGTAGTCCCGGGACAGAAATTTTCCAAGAGACCCAGTACTTC
>TRBV14|TRBD1|-|TRBJ2-2
CASSLSDRGNTGELFF
TGTGCCAGCAGCCTCTCCGACAGGGGTAACACCGGGGAGCTGTTTTTT
>TRBV5-1|-|-|TRBJ1-6
CASSNSGSSYNSPLHF
TGCGCCAGCAGCAACTCCGGGAGCTCCTATAATTCACCCCTCCACTTT
>TRBV12-5|-|-|TRBJ2-1
CASGLGYNEQFF
TGTGCTAGTGGTTTGGGCTACAATGAGCAGTTCTTC
>TRBV5-8|TRBD1|-|TRBJ1-1
CASSSQGAGSTEAFF
TGTGCCAGCAGCTCACAGGGGGCTGGTAGCACTGAAGCTTTCTTT
>TRBV6-5|TRBD1|-|TRBJ2-1
CASSDRGNYEQFF
TGTGCCAGCAGTGACAGGGGAAACTATGAGCAGTTCTTC
>TRBV11-2|TRBD2|once|TRBJ2-7
CASSLELADSYEQYF
TGTGCCAGCAGCTTAGAACTAGCGGACTCCTACGAGCAGTACTTC
>TRBV19|TRBD2|-|TRBJ2-3
CASSTLAGATDTQYF
TGTGCCAGTAGTACACTAGCGGGGGCCACAGATACGCAGTATTTT
>TRBV30|-|-|TRBJ2-4
CAWSQEGRPHF
TGTGCCTGGAGCCAAGAGGGACGGCCACACTTC
>TRBV19|-|medium-sized|TRBJ1-1
CASSPGLGTEAFF
TGTGCCAGTAGTCCAGGGCTGGGCACTGAAGCTTTCTTT
>TRBV4-1|-|-|TRBJ1-2
CASSQDPTVSNYGYTF
TGCGCCAGCAGCCAAGATCCTACGGTATCTAACTATGGCTACACCTTC
>TRBV27|-|-|TRBJ2-3
CASSLMAGIFTDTQYF
TGTGCCAGCAGTTTAATGGCGGGAATCTTCACAGATACGCAGTATTTT
>TRBV2|-|-|TRBJ1-3
CASISMGSGNTIYF
TGTGCCAGCATCTCCATGGGCTCTGGAAACACCATATATTTT
>TRBV4-1|TRBD1|once|TRBJ2-3
CASSQHRDRVDTQYF
TGCGCCAGCAGCCAGCATAGGGACAGGGTTGATACGCAGTATTTT
>TRBV11-2|-|-|TRBJ1-2
CASSLDPAGTPVGGYTF
TGTGCCAGCAGCTTAGATCCCGCCGGGACGCCCGTTGGCGGCTACACCTTC